This T cell receptor beta chain was sequenced in a study of blood T cell repertoires in COVID-19. Turning to the study itself: Acute and convalescent COVID-19 specimens originated in the United States, Italy and Spain.

This CDR3 spans 14 amino acids. Germline CDR1 MDHEN, CDR2 SYDVKM. With V trimmed by 5 bases and J by 5 bases, 6 bases remained unmatched. The protocol was immunoSEQ multiplex PCR, while the TCRdb copy is restricted to in-frame clones and leaves out a portion. The data show 170,000 or so clones, with more than 75% seen just once and 17% held by the top ten. This clone was found a few times. Clinical histories supplied by participants themselves formed the basis of cohort assignment. The recovered donors of Cohort 3 showed two negative PCRs, clearance, or symptom resolution. The chain employs TRBV28 and TRBJ1-1, with TRBD1 matching over 9 bases. This TCR was recovered from a woman aged 45 to 65 who had recovered from COVID-19. Source material: PBMCs or T cells enriched from blood (not recorded which). In DNA form, the CDR3 reads TGTGCCAGCAGTCCCCTGGGACAGGGAACTGAAGCTTTCTTT. It is translated as CASSPLGQGTEAFF.